Listed below are T cell receptor beta chains from one sample, sequenced in a study of cytomegalovirus exposure and HLA in healthy donors. Profiling relied on immunoSEQ multiplex PCR, and the TCRdb table lists in-frame clones only, not all of them. The sample holds 150,000 to 200,000 clones, roughly 89% seen once. Input material: PBMCs. The receptors shown here come from a woman in her 30s in good health and CMV-seronegative. The CDR3 runs from the conserved cysteine through the conserved F or W. The D gene is left open where the match is weak. Rows may omit the clone size; those that give it use once, few, many or a size class.

TRBV2	TRBJ1-2	NA	NA	TGTGCCAGCAGTGAAAACATTAACTATGGCTACACCTTC	CASSENINYGYTF
TRBV18	TRBJ1-2	TRBD1	few	TGTGCCAGCTCACCACTTGGGACAGGGGATTTGCACTATGGCTACACCTTC	CASSPLGTGDLHYGYTF
TRBV5-1	TRBJ2-7	TRBD1	NA	TGCGCCAGCAGCTCGCCGGGACAGGGGGTTTACGAGCAGTACTTC	CASSSPGQGVYEQYF
TRBV28	TRBJ2-7	NA	NA	TGTGCCAGCAGTCCCTATCCAACCGGGGTAAGCTCCTACGAGCAGTACTTC	CASSPYPTGVSSYEQYF
TRBV7-7	TRBJ2-3	TRBD1	NA	TGTGCCAGCAACCTACAGGGACAGGTGGGCACAGATACGCAGTATTTT	CASNLQGQVGTDTQYF
TRBV2	TRBJ1-2	TRBD1	NA	TGTGCCAGCAGTGAACGGGACAGGCGCAGCCACACCTTC	CASSERDRRSHTF
TRBV15	TRBJ2-1	NA	NA	TGTGCCACCAGCAGAGAGTGGGGGGTCTACAATGAGCAGTTCTTC	CATSREWGVYNEQFF
TRBV21-1	TRBJ2-7	NA	NA	TGTGCCAGCAGCCTTCGCTCCCTCGGGGACGAGCAGTACTTC	CASSLRSLGDEQYF
TRBV4-1	TRBJ2-3	TRBD1	NA	TGCGCCAGCAGCTCCACGGACAGGGCCTCAGGGGGCCGCACAGATACGCAGTATTTT	CASSSTDRASGGRTDTQYF
TRBV7-2	TRBJ1-2	NA	NA	TGTGCCAGCAGCACCGGGGGGGGAGGGGACTATGGCTACACCTTC	CASSTGGGGDYGYTF
TRBV9	TRBJ2-1	NA	NA	TGTGCCAGCAGCCGGGACAATGAGCAGTTCTTC	CASSRDNEQFF
TRBV28	TRBJ2-2	NA	NA	TGTGCCAGCAGGACGTTTGCGGCCGGGGAGCTGTTTTTT	CASRTFAAGELFF
TRBV7-2	TRBJ1-6	NA	NA	TGTGCCAGCAGCTTAAATTATTTTAATTCACCCCTCCACTTT	CASSLNYFNSPLHF
TRBV27	TRBJ1-1	NA	NA	TGTGCCAGCACGGGGGGGATGAACACTGAAGCTTTCTTT	CASTGGMNTEAFF
TRBV20-1	TRBJ2-7	NA	NA	TGCAGTGCTAGACTAGTCTACGAGCAGTACTTC	CSARLVYEQYF
TRBV4-1	TRBJ1-1	NA	NA	TGCGCCAGCAGCCAACAACATGAGACACGCGAGTGGGCCACTGAAGCTTTCTTT	CASSQQHETREWATEAFF
TRBV6-1	TRBJ2-5	TRBD1	NA	TGTGCCAGCAGTGCTTACAGGGGTGGAGAGACCCAGTACTTC	CASSAYRGGETQYF
TRBV28	TRBJ2-5	NA	NA	TGTGCCAGCAGTTTAACCGGAACAGGGATGGAGACCCAGTACTTC	CASSLTGTGMETQYF
TRBV10-1	TRBJ1-1	NA	few	TGCGCCAGCAGCATGGTGGGGGGCACTGAAGCTTTCTTT	CASSMVGGTEAFF
TRBV10-1	TRBJ2-1	TRBD2	NA	TGCGCCAGCACCTCGACTAGCGGGGGGACTTACAATGAGCAGTTCTTC	CASTSTSGGTYNEQFF
TRBV2	TRBJ1-2	NA	NA	TGTGCCAGCAGTTTGGACAGCAACTATGGCTACACCTTC	CASSLDSNYGYTF
TRBV10-1	TRBJ2-5	NA	NA	TGCGCCAGCAGTGAGTCGGACAGTATTCAAGAGACCCAGTACTTC	CASSESDSIQETQYF
TRBV2	TRBJ2-2	TRBD1	NA	TGTGCCAGCAGTGGGGACAGGAACACCGGGGAGCTGTTTTTT	CASSGDRNTGELFF
TRBV5-6	TRBJ2-7	NA	NA	TGTGCCAGCAGCTTGGAGTACTACCTCTACGAGCAGTACTTC	CASSLEYYLYEQYF
TRBV19	TRBJ2-1	TRBD2	NA	TGTGCCAGTAGTAGCGGGGGGCATGAGCAGTTCTTC	CASSSGGHEQFF
TRBV7-3	TRBJ2-3	NA	NA	TGTGCCAGCAGCTCCCCAGGGATGGATACGCAGTATTTT	CASSSPGMDTQYF
TRBV7-9	TRBJ2-7	NA	NA	TGTTCCAGCAGCTTAACCGGTACCGGGAGTAACGAGCAGTACTTC	CSSSLTGTGSNEQYF
TRBV20-1	TRBJ1-1	NA	NA	TGCAGTGCTAGATCGCCGTCCGGGGCTTTCTTT	CSARSPSGAFF
TRBV7-2	TRBJ2-3	TRBD2	NA	TGTGCCAGCAGCTTAAACGGGCGGGGGGGTGCAGATACGCAGTATTTT	CASSLNGRGGADTQYF
TRBV28	TRBJ1-5	NA	NA	TGTGCCAGCAGTTTGCAGTTAACAATAAATCAGCCCCAGCATTTT	CASSLQLTINQPQHF
TRBV29-1	TRBJ2-7	TRBD1	NA	TGCAGCGTTGTAAGAACGGACAGGTACTACGAGCAGTACTTC	CSVVRTDRYYEQYF
TRBV5-4	TRBJ2-7	NA	NA	TGTGCCAGCAGCTCACCCCAGGGTACCCCCTACGAGCAGTACTTC	CASSSPQGTPYEQYF
TRBV28	TRBJ1-1	NA	NA	TGTGCCAGCAGTCTGACGGTCGGGGGGAGTGAAGCTTTCTTT	CASSLTVGGSEAFF
TRBV7-9	TRBJ2-2	TRBD2	NA	TGTGCCAGCAGGAAGTGGGGCGGGAGAGTAAACACCGGGGAGCTGTTTTTT	CASRKWGGRVNTGELFF
TRBV29-1	TRBJ2-5	NA	NA	TGCAGCGTTGAAGAGGGCTCTAGCGTCCAAGAGACCCAGTACTTC	CSVEEGSSVQETQYF
TRBV19	TRBJ2-7	TRBD1	NA	TGTGCCAGTAGTACGACAGGGAACTACGAGCAGTACTTC	CASSTTGNYEQYF
TRBV4-1	TRBJ1-4	TRBD1	many	TGCGCCAGCAGCCGGGACAGGGGGCCCCCGGGAGTTTTT	CASSRDRGPPGVF
TRBV2	TRBJ1-6	NA	NA	TGTGCCAGCACTAATTCACAGGGAAAACCTTCACCCCTCCACTTT	CASTNSQGKPSPLHF
TRBV7-9	TRBJ1-1	TRBD1	NA	TGTGCCAGCAGCCCACGACAGGGAGCGAACACTGAAGCTTTCTTT	CASSPRQGANTEAFF
TRBV27	TRBJ2-7	NA	NA	TGTGCCAGCAGTTTAGGTGCGGCCGTGAGCTCCTACGAGCAGTACTTC	CASSLGAAVSSYEQYF
TRBV4-3	TRBJ2-7	NA	NA	TGCGCCAGCAGCCAAGAGAACATAGGGAGCTACGAGCAGTACTTC	CASSQENIGSYEQYF
TRBV15	TRBJ2-7	NA	NA	TGTGCCACCAGCGATATCGGGGGCTCCTACGAGCAGTACTTC	CATSDIGGSYEQYF
TRBV5-6	TRBJ1-3	NA	NA	TGTGCCAGCAGCTCCGGACAGGGAAACACCATATATTTT	CASSSGQGNTIYF
TRBV19	TRBJ2-1	TRBD2	NA	TGTGCCAGTAGTGCCCCCCGGGGGGGGTCGGATGAGCAGTTCTTC	CASSAPRGGSDEQFF
TRBV18	TRBJ1-1	NA	NA	TGTGCCAGCTCACCACCGGGACAGAACACTGAAGCTTTCTTT	CASSPPGQNTEAFF
TRBV6-4	TRBJ1-1	TRBD1	NA	TGTGCCAGCAGGATCGGACAGGGCAACACTGAAGCTTTCTTT	CASRIGQGNTEAFF
TRBV7-2	TRBJ2-3	NA	NA	TGTGCCAGCAGCTTAGCGGGCGCAGATACGCAGTATTTT	CASSLAGADTQYF
TRBV18	TRBJ2-3	TRBD2	NA	TGTGCCAGCTCACCACGGACTAGCGGGATTGGAACAGATACGCAGTATTTT	CASSPRTSGIGTDTQYF
TRBV7-2	TRBJ2-7	TRBD2	NA	TGTGCCAGCAGCTTAGGCGGGAGGGCCGGCGACGAGCAGTACTTC	CASSLGGRAGDEQYF
TRBV6-5	TRBJ2-7	NA	NA	TGTGCCAGCAGTTACGGTCGAGGCTACGAGCAGTACTTC	CASSYGRGYEQYF